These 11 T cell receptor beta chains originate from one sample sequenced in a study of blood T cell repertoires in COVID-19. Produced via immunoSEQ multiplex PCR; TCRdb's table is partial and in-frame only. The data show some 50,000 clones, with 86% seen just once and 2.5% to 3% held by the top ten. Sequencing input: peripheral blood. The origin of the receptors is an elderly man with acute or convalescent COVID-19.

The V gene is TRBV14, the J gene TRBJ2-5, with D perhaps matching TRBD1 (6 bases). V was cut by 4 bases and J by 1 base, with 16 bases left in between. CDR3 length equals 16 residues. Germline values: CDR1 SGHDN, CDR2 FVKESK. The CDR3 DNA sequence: TGTGCCAGCAGCCCCAACAGGGTACCGTTCCAAGAGACCCAGTACTTC. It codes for CASSPNRVPFQETQYF. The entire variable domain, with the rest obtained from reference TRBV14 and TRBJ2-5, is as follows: EAGVTQFPSHSVIEKGQTVTLRCDPISGHDNLYWYRRVMGKEIKFLLHFVKESKQDESGMPNNRFLAERTGGTYSTLKVQPAELEDSGVYFCASSPNRVPFQETQYFGPGTRLLVL.

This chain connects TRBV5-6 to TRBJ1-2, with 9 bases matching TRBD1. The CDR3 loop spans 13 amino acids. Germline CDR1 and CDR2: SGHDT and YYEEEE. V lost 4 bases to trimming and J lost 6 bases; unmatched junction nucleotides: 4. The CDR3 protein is CASSPWTGDGYTF. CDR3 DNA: TGTGCCAGCAGCCCTTGGACAGGGGATGGCTACACCTTC.

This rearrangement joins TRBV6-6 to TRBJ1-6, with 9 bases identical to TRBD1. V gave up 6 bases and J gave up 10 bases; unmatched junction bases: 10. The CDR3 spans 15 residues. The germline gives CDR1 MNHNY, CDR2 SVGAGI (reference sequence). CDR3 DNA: TGTGCCAGCAGCCCCATGGACAGGGGAAACTCACCCCTCCACTTT. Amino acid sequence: CASSPMDRGNSPLHF.

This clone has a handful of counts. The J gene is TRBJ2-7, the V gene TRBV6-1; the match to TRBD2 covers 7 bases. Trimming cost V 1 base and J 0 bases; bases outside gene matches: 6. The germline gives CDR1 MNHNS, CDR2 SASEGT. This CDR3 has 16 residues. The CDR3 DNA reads TGTGCCAGCAGTGAAGAAACTAGCGCGAGCTCCTACGAGCAGTACTTC. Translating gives CASSEETSASSYEQYF.

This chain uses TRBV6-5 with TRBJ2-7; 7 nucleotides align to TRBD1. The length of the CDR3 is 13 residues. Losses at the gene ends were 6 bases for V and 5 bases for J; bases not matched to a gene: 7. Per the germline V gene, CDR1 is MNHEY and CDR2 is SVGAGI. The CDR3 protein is CASRTMTGNEQYF. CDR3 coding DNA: TGTGCCAGCAGGACTATGACAGGGAACGAGCAGTACTTC.

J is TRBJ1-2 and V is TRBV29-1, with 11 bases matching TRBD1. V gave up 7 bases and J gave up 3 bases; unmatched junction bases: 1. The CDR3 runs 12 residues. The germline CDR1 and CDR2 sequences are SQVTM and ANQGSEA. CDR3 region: CSAGQGDYGYTF. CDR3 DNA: TGCAGCGCGGGACAGGGGGACTATGGCTACACCTTC.

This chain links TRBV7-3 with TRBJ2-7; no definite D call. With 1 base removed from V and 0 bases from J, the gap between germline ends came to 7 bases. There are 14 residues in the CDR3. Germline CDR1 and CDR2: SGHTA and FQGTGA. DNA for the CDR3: TGTGCCAGCAGCTTAAATAGAGGCTCCTACGAGCAGTACTTC. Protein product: CASSLNRGSYEQYF.

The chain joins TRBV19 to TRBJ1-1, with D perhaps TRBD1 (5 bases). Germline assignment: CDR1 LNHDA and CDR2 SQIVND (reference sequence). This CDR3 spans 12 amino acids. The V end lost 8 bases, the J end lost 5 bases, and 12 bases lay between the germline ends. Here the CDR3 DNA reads TGTGCCAGTGATAATCGGGGGACTGAAGCTTTCTTT. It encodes CASDNRGTEAFF.

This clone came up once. For the CDR3, the DNA is TGTGCCAGCAGCTTAGTCCAGGGGGCCTATGGCTACACCTTC. This codes for CASSLVQGAYGYTF. The rearrangement joins TRBV11-2 to TRBJ1-2; TRBD1 matches at 8 bases. Germline assignment: CDR1 SGHAT and CDR2 FQNNGV. V was pared by 1 base and J by 4 bases, with 2 bases of the junction left unmatched. The CDR3 contains 14 residues. The full variable domain, with the rest looked up from reference TRBV11-2 and TRBJ1-2, is EAGVAQSPRYKIIEKRQSVAFWCNPISGHATLYWYQQILGQGPKLLIQFQNNGVVDDSQLPKDRFSAERLKGVDSTLKIQPAKLEDSAVYLCASSLVQGAYGYTFGSGTRLTVV.

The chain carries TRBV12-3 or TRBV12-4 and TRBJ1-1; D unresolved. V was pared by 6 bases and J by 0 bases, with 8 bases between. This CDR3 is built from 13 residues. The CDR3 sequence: CASSLGMNTEAFF. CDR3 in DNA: TGTGCCAGCAGCTTGGGCATGAACACTGAAGCTTTCTTT.

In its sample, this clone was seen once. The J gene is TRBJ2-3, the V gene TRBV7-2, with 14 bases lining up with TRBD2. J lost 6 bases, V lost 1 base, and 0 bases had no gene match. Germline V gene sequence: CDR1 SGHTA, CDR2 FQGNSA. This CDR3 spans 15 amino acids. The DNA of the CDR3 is TGTGCCAGCAGCTTAGGGACTAGCGGGGGGGATACGCAGTATTTT. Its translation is CASSLGTSGGDTQYF. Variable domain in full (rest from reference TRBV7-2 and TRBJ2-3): GAGVSQSPSNKVTEKGKDVELRCDPISGHTALYWYRQSLGQGLEFLIYFQGNSAPDKSGLPSDRFSAERTGGSVSTLTIQRTQQEDSAVYLCASSLGTSGGDTQYFGPGTRLTVL.